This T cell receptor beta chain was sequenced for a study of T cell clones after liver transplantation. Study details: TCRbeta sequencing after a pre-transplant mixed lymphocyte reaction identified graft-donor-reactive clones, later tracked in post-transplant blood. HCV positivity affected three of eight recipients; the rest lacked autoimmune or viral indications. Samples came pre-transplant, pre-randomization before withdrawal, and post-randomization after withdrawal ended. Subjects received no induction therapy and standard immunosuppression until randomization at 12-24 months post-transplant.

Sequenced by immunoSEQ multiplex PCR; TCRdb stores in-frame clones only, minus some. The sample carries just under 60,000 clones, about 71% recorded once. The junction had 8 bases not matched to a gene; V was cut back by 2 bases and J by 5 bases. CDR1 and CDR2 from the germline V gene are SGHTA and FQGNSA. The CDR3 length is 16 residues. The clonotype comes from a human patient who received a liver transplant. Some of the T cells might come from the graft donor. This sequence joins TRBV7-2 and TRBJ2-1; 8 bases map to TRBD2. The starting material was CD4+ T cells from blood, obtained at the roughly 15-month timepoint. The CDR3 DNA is TGTGCCAGCAGCTTACGCCCCGGGGGGGGGAACAATGAGCAGTTCTTC. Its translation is CASSLRPGGGNNEQFF. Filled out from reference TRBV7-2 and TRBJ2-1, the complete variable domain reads GAGVSQSPSNKVTEKGKDVELRCDPISGHTALYWYRQSLGQGLEFLIYFQGNSAPDKSGLPSDRFSAERTGGSVSTLTIQRTQQEDSAVYLCASSLRPGGGNNEQFFGPGTRLTVL.